Included here is one T cell receptor (beta chain) sequence, with context. Both 60 Vbeta primers and 13 Jbeta primers went into the PCR. Using immunoSEQ multiplex PCR, the repertoire was profiled, and TCRdb retains in-frame clones only, with some absent. In the table there are under 150,000 clones, about four fifths of which are singletons. This entry belongs to a study of cytomegalovirus exposure and HLA in healthy donors. V lost 3 bases to trimming and J lost 4 bases; unmatched junction nucleotides: 8. CDR1 and CDR2 from the germline V gene are SGHRS and YFSETQ. CDR3 length: 15 amino acids. The material sequenced was PBMCs. The sequence derives from a human donor in good health. The genes are TRBV5-1 and TRBJ2-5; the match to TRBD1 covers 8 bases. The CDR3 region has the DNA TGCGCCAGCAGCTCTGGGACAGGAGTTGGAGAGACCCAGTACTTC. This translates into CASSSGTGVGETQYF.